The 15 T cell receptor beta chains below all came from one sample that was sequenced in a study of vaccination effects on CD4 cells after COVID-19 (dated by TCRdb to about 2022). To identify antigen-specific CD4+ T cell clonotypes by their expansion, the ViraFEST assay first stimulated PBMC with viral peptide pools and then applied TCR sequencing. After more than nine days of culture, CD4+ T cells were isolated with the EasySep CD4+ T cell isolation kit. PCR-confirmed SARS-CoV-2 infection had occurred in convalescent patients between March and December 2020, before the Alpha, Beta and Delta variants emerged in the United States. These TCRs are of unknown antigen specificity. The receptor library was made with the immunoSEQ multiplex PCR assay. TCRdb provides this immuneACCESS table in a form limited to in-frame rearrangements. Some clones are lacking; in checked studies, under half of them reflect an unresolved V gene, and why the rest are absent is not known. Counted in this sample were 60,000 to 75,000 clones; roughly two thirds of them appeared once. The ten largest account for 5% to 6% of the sample.

The input for sequencing was CD4+ T cells from PBMCs cultured with HIV peptides, taken before COVID-19 vaccination. The sample's cell subset or site label, in plain terms: HIV-1 Nef peptide pool negative control/reference culture. These receptors originate from a human donor who had a prior SARS-CoV-2 infection.

The V gene is TRBV12-3 or TRBV12-4, the J gene TRBJ1-1; tentative D call: TRBD1 (5 bases). The V and J ends lost 2 bases and 2 bases respectively, with 6 bases between them. CDR3 length: 13 amino acids. DNA of the CDR3: TGTGCCAGCAGTTTACAGGGAAACACTGAAGCTTTCTTT. Its translation is CASSLQGNTEAFF.

This clone has just a few counts. The V gene is TRBV7-3, the J gene TRBJ1-2; D is possibly TRBD1 (6 bases). The CDR3 runs to 14 residues. The V gene lost 0 bases and the J gene lost 6 bases, with 11 bases spanning the gap. Germline V gene lookup returns CDR1 SGHTA and CDR2 FQGTGA. CDR3 DNA: TGTGCCAGCAGCTTAACATTACAGGGAGATGGCTACACCTTC. It encodes CASSLTLQGDGYTF.

The chain uses TRBV2 and TRBJ2-5, with D hard to call. Germline CDR1 and CDR2: SNHLY and FYNNEI. This CDR3 comprises 12 residues. Trimming pared 6 bases from V and 0 bases from J, leaving 5 bases between. This chain's CDR3 is CASRIYQETQYF. Here the CDR3 DNA reads TGTGCCAGCAGAATCTACCAAGAGACCCAGTACTTC.

The chain is built from TRBV4-2 and TRBJ1-2, with 9 bases fitting TRBD1. The J segment lost 4 bases and the V segment lost 1 base, leaving 7 bases of the junction unmatched. CDR3 length: 16 residues. Germline assignment: CDR1 LGHNA and CDR2 YNFKEQ. The chain's CDR3 is CASSQATGQGLYGYTF. The DNA for the CDR3 is TGTGCCAGCAGCCAAGCGACGGGACAGGGCCTCTATGGCTACACCTTC.

V and J are TRBV5-1 and TRBJ2-7, with TRBD2 identical over 7 bases. J gave up 0 bases and V 3 bases, and 9 bases lay outside the gene matches. Germline CDR1 is SGHRS and CDR2 is YFSETQ. This CDR3 comprises 16 residues. The CDR3 coding sequence is TGCGCCAGCAGCTATCAAGCGGGGCCCAGCTCCTACGAGCAGTACTTC. It is translated as CASSYQAGPSSYEQYF.

There are a few counts of this clone. The chain employs TRBV11-3 and TRBJ2-7; TRBD1 matches 11 bases. Losses at the gene ends were 5 bases for V and 0 bases for J; bases not matched to a gene: 3. The CDR3 has 15 residues. The V gene's germline CDR1 is SGHNT and CDR2 YENEEA. CDR3 DNA: TGTGCCAGCAGCCAAGGGACAGGGGGCTCCTACGAGCAGTACTTC. It is translated as CASSQGTGGSYEQYF.

The chain recombines TRBV7-2 with TRBJ1-1; D gene unclear. The germline V gene encodes CDR1 SGHTA and CDR2 FQGNSA. The ends were cut back, 2 bases at V and 2 bases at J, with 9 bases in the middle. This CDR3 contains 14 residues. For the CDR3, the DNA is TGTGCCAGCAGCTTACAGGAGATTAACACTGAAGCTTTCTTT. Translated, it gives CASSLQEINTEAFF.

V and J are TRBV28 and TRBJ2-6; TRBD2 agrees at 7 bases. Germline V gene sequence: CDR1 MDHEN, CDR2 SYDVKM. V dropped 6 bases and J dropped 10; count of bases not matched to a gene: 15. The CDR3 is 16 residues long. This CDR3 reads CASSTSGAGTKNVLTF. The CDR3 bases are TGTGCCAGCAGCACATCGGGTGCCGGGACTAAAAACGTCCTGACTTTC. Full variable domain (outside the CDR3, taken from reference TRBV28 and TRBJ2-6): DVKVTQSSRYLVKRTGEKVFLECVQDMDHENMFWYRQDPGLGLRLIYFSYDVKMKEKGDIPEGYSVSREKKERFSLILESASTNQTSMYLCASSTSGAGTKNVLTFGAGSRLTVL.

The chain has TRBV18 and TRBJ2-3, with a possible D match to TRBD1 (5 bases). Germline V gene sequence: CDR1 KGHSH, CDR2 LQKENI. Trimming removed 2 bases at V and 2 bases at J, with 5 bases between. The CDR3 is 13 residues long. The CDR3 spells CASSPGATDTQYF. In nucleotides, the CDR3 is TGTGCCAGCTCACCAGGGGCCACAGATACGCAGTATTTT.

The V call is TRBV2, the J call TRBJ1-3, with unresolved D. The CDR3 is 12 residues long. Per germline, CDR1 SNHLY and CDR2 FYNNEI. V lost 4 bases and J 10 bases, leaving 11 bases between the germline ends. DNA for the CDR3: TGTGCCAGCAGTGTGGTTGCTGAAACCATATATTTT. It yields the protein CASSVVAETIYF.

This clone was recorded only once. The V and J genes are TRBV5-1 and TRBJ2-4; possible D gene TRBD2, 5 bases. Germline V gives CDR1 SGHRS, CDR2 YFSETQ. The CDR3 sequence is 17 residues long. V lost 0 bases and J 3 bases, leaving 16 bases between the germline ends. The CDR3 DNA reads as TGCGCCAGCAGCTTGGGCCCCCGGGAACTGGTCAAAAACATTCAGTACTTC. The encoded protein is CASSLGPRELVKNIQYF.

This clone was counted only a few times. The genes are TRBV28 and TRBJ1-2; D call uncertain. Between the trimmed V and J ends, which lost 5 bases and 0 bases, there was a span of 13 bases. CDR3 length: 15 residues. In germline, CDR1 is MDHEN, CDR2 SYDVKM. CDR3 amino acids: CASSPTDAPNYGYTF. CDR3 bases: TGTGCCAGCAGTCCTACAGACGCCCCTAACTATGGCTACACCTTC.

V and J are TRBV4-2 and TRBJ1-4; 9 nucleotides align to TRBD1. Germline values: CDR1 LGHNA, CDR2 YNFKEQ. Trimming at V came to 4 bases and at J to 5 bases, leaving 14 bases not matched to a gene. CDR3 length: 18 amino acids. CDR3 residues: CASSPQGAATYTNEKLFF. CDR3 DNA: TGTGCCAGCAGCCCACAGGGGGCCGCGACATACACCAATGAAAAACTGTTTTTT.

This clone has only a few counts. The gene calls are TRBV11-2 and TRBJ1-6, with a tentative D call TRBD1 (6 bases). V was shortened by 0 bases and J by 8 bases, with 11 bases between the two germline ends. Germline V lookup: CDR1 SGHAT, CDR2 FQNNGV. The CDR3 is 15 amino acids. DNA of the CDR3: TGTGCCAGCAGCTTAGATAGGGGGAGGTATTCACCCCTCCACTTT. This sequence encodes CASSLDRGRYSPLHF.

J is TRBJ1-1 and V is TRBV2, with 7 bases that match TRBD1. Germline CDR1 SNHLY, CDR2 FYNNEI. The CDR3 runs 15 residues. J was trimmed by 6 bases and V by 4 bases; bases with no gene match: 11. CDR3 DNA: TGTGCCAGCAGTGCGCCGCAGGGGGGGGTGGCTGAAGCTTTCTTT. This gives the protein CASSAPQGGVAEAFF.